This entry is about one TCR beta chain. This clone appeared a few times. Its antigen remains undetermined. Base-call qualities are not available, and no considerably larger clone is one nucleotide away. The germline V gene sets CDR1 to SGHTA and CDR2 to FQGNSA. V is cut by 3 bases and J by 2 bases, and the space between the germline ends is 12 bases. From cysteine to phenylalanine, the CDR3 is 15 amino acids long. The read is trimmed to its CDR3 DNA, 45 bases read in frame from base 1. This record belongs to a study of cytomegalovirus exposure and HLA in healthy donors (dated by TCRdb to the late 2010s). Background for the entire study: An earlier analysis of roughly 630 of the donors reported approximately 290 Gb of sequence data and roughly 110 million unique TCR beta sequences from 150 million to 200 million T cells. An earlier analysis of 587 of the donors applied high-throughput TCR beta sequencing to assess whether each TCR beta V gene segment acted as functional or pseudogenic. Donor age, sex, ethnicity and CMV serostatus were compiled together with the repertoire data. The number of typed donors differed by locus: roughly 629-640 for A, B, C, DRB1 and DQB1; roughly 510 for DQA1; approximately 600 for DPA1; and roughly 490 for DPB1. Every discovery cohort repertoire had been produced on one sequencing platform. In a later genetic analysis, genome-wide SNP genotypes for about 55% of the roughly 700 donors were used, and that subset was treated as a discovery cohort. The study aimed to test whether cataloging public T cell receptors could reveal signatures of past pathogen exposure. Among about 370 genotyped donors of the cohort, an average of roughly 230,000 unique TCR beta nucleotide sequences was sequenced per donor, of which about 18% were non-productive. An early release covering roughly 580 HLA-typed donors comprised approximately 290 gigabases of sequencing data and 85 million or so unique TCR sequences. Rather than drawing on any new phenotypic data, the later analysis identified candidate immune exposures from TCR beta sequences and the way those sequences occurred across donors. About 5 DR-DQ haplotypes were handled as single units for association and clustering, since linkage in the cohort was strong. A later analysis re-examined previously published TCR beta repertoires from more than 650 donors and added high-resolution HLA genotyping to investigate patterns of TCR occurrence. HLA typing covered class I and class II loci at four-digit resolution. A separate validation cohort of over 95 different subjects was used in addition to the 666-subject first cohort. High-throughput TCR immunosequencing, statistical association of individual TCRs with disease status, and machine learning were combined to predict cytomegalovirus infection status. The genetic ancestry cluster associated with self-reported Caucasian donors included over 80% of the roughly 360 genotyped donors. The T cell repertoires of around 730 subjects were profiled by immunosequencing and related to cytomegalovirus serostatus. Paper-wide results and their limitations: A further reported finding was that TCR beta sequences accurately predicted the HLA-A and HLA-B alleles for most subjects in the first cohort. Correlated functional status among segregating V segments might be attributable to linkage disequilibrium, but an unknown experimental factor could not be ruled out. According to a later analysis, most CMV-associated TCR beta chains appeared to be HLA-restricted, and the HLA associations seemed to be driven largely by CMV exposure. An association between a missense DCLRE1C variant and V-gene and J-gene trimming of TCR beta chains was found in a later genetic analysis and replicated in an independent cohort. A few of the identified cytomegalovirus-associated TCR beta chains were confirmed in vitro to be specific for cytomegalovirus antigens. Assigning TCR associations to individual alleles was difficult when HLA alleles, especially DR and DQ, strongly co-occurred. The classifier was reported to diagnose cytomegalovirus status with high specificity and sensitivity in both the original cohort and the validation cohort. The study gave a list of about 170 TCR beta chains associated with cytomegalovirus. This cohort had only TCR beta chains sequenced, and the lack of alpha or paired-chain data limited which features could be detected. The presence/absence analyses assumed that sequencing depth was roughly uniform across donors, and that assumption may not be true. The authors suggested that the approach could potentially be extended to other disease states and immunological phenotypes. Most TCR sequences were seen in very few donors, while some public TCRs were found in many individuals. A later genetic analysis reported fewer N-insertions in productive TCRs among donors in an Asian-associated ancestry cluster than the roughly 700-donor mean. Immune exposure information for the cohort was limited to CMV serostatus. A cluster of highly shared sequence variants was judged likely to represent a technical artifact of the sequencing pipeline. Compared with equally common non-associated chains, HLA-associated TCR beta chains in a later analysis were more clonally expanded and had lower generation probabilities. According to a later analysis, TCR association rates differed among HLA loci, with DRB1 alleles showing the most associated TCRs and HLA-C alleles showing the fewest. In a later analysis, several top co-occurrence clusters were reported to appear linked to parvovirus B19, influenza, CMV and Epstein-Barr virus. At a false discovery rate of 0.05, a later analysis linked fewer than 20,000 TCR beta sequences to specific HLA alleles. Because some donors lacked HLA typing at each locus, the association tests relied only on the typed subset. An earlier analysis of approximately 540 of the donors showed that most TCR beta V segments appeared in productive rearrangements either about 87% or about 30% of the time, which broadly matched IMGT annotations. The 87-base-pair reads could not distinguish some IMGT-functional V segments, including TRBV6-2 and TRBV6-3, so those segments were excluded. Because counts were too low, roughly 18 rarely observed V segments, including chromosome 9 orphons, were left out of the earlier analysis of about 620 of the donors.

In total, just over 650 healthy bone marrow donors made up the cohort. At the time of sampling, every cohort member was nominally healthy, though immune exposures that went unrecorded were likely present. The donor tested CMV seronegative, placing the donor among the roughly 350 seronegative members of the cohort. Every donor gave a peripheral blood sample, and the peripheral blood mononuclear cells from that sample were used for TCR beta sequencing. Genomic DNA was extracted from the blood cell samples with the Qiagen DNeasy Blood Extraction Kit. Library construction relied on the immunoSEQ multiplex PCR assay. For the multiplex PCR, a mixture combining 60 forward primers for TCR Vbeta segments and 13 reverse primers for TCR Jbeta segments was used. A multiplex PCR assay on genomic DNA amplified the CDR3 region of rearranged TCR beta genes. On the Illumina HiSeq System, the amplified TCR beta libraries were sequenced as 87-base-pair reads. The source study handled its data this way. In a later analysis, tens of millions of unique TCR beta chains were counted across the roughly 700 repertoires, and roughly 9.9 million of these chains were shared by at least two donors. To remove PCR and sequencing errors, raw reads were error-corrected and collapsed into unique sequences using a nearest-neighbor algorithm that merged closely related sequences. Alignment of CDR3 sequences to IMGT reference sequences was used to assign V, D and J gene segments. For a sequence to be retained, a match of at least six nucleotides was required to both a V gene segment and a J gene segment. A rearrangement counted as productive if the CDR3 had no stop codons and remained in frame with V and J, and every other rearrangement counted as non-productive. Following IMGT convention, CDR3 was defined as the stretch from the second conserved V-encoded cysteine up to the conserved J-encoded phenylalanine. In an earlier analysis of approximately 500 of the donors, sequences lacking an unambiguous match to a single V gene segment were excluded. An earlier analysis of several hundred of the donors called V segments functional above 56.7% productive rearrangements and segregating when the between-donor standard deviation exceeded 5%. A statistical classification framework was built to diagnose cytomegalovirus status from the catalog of TCR beta chain sequences. In a later analysis, V and J genes were assigned by comparing TCR nucleotide sequences against IMGT/GENE-DB human TR gene sequences. The TCRdist pipeline was used in a later analysis to assign CDR3 sequences and most-parsimonious VDJ recombination scenarios. In a later analysis, each TCR beta chain was defined by its CDR3 amino acid sequence together with its V-gene family, and reads lacking a unique V-gene family were excluded. A later analysis removed 450 to 600 highly shared, low-generation-probability nucleotide sequences to deal with suspected cross-contamination and a sequencing artifact. For each public chain, a later analysis derived a clonal expansion index from normalized ranks of inferred template counts within each repertoire. A later analysis computed generation probabilities with a VDJ recombination model fitted to out-of-frame rearrangements, and checked the results against IGoR. Hypergeometric tests were used in a later analysis to score TCR-TCR, TCR-HLA and TCR-CMV co-occurrence, with a repertoire-size bias correction applied to the TCR pairs. In a later analysis, false discovery rates were estimated by permuting HLA or CMV assignments 20 times. In a later analysis, co-occurring TCRs were grouped using DBSCAN, with TCRdist sequence similarity added in when clustering inside HLA-allele-positive subsets. For co-occurrence clustering, repertoires with fewer than 30,000 or more than 120,000 public chains were excluded, along with roughly 5 repertoires with anomalous nucleotide sharing. Not all clones reach the TCRdb copy of this immuneACCESS table, which keeps in-frame sequences only. Checked studies attribute under half of the gap to unresolved V genes and leave the rest unexplained. V, J and clone size reflect that table, while D and trimming were determined from the DNA. In this sample the table shows approximately 160,000 clones, roughly four fifths of which occur a single time. The ten largest clones capture 0.6% to 0.9% of the sample.

The chain is encoded by TRBV7-2 joined to TRBJ2-3, and possibly TRBD2, on 6 matching bases. The clonotype was recovered from a female donor in good health and CMV-seronegative. The sample taken for sequencing was PBMCs. The sequenced DNA: TGTGCCAGCAGCTTCTCGCGGACTAACACAGATACGCAGTATTTT. Its amino acids are CASSFSRTNTDTQYF. The entire variable domain, with the stretches around the CDR3 drawn from the reference TRBV7-2 and TRBJ2-3 proteins, is GAGVSQSPSNKVTEKGKDVELRCDPISGHTALYWYRQSLGQGLEFLIYFQGNSAPDKSGLPSDRFSAERTGGSVSTLTIQRTQQEDSAVYLCASSFSRTNTDTQYFGPGTRLTVL.